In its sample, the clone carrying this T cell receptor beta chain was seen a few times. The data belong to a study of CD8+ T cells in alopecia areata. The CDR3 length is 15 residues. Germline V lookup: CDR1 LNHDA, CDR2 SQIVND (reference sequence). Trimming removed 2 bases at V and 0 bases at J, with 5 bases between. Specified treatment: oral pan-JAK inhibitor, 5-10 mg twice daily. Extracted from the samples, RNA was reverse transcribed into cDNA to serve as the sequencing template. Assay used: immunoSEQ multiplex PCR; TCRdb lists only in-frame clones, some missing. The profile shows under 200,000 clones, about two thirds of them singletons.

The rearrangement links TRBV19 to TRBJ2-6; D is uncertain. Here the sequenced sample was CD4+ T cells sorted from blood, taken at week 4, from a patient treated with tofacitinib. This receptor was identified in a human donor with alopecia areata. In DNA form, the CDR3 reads TGTGCCAGTAGTATATTCGCCTCTGGGGCCAACGTCCTGACTTTC. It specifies CASSIFASGANVLTF.